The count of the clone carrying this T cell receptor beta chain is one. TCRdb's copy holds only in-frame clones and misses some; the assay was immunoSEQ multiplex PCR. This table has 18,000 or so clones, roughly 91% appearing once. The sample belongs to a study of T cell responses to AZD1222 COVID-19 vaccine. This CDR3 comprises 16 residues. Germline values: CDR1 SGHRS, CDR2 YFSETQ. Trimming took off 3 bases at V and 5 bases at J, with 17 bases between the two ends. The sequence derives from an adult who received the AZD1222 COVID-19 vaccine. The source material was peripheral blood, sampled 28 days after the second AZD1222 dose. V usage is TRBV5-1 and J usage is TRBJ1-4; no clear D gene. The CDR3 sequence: CASSSAAALTNEKLFF. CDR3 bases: TGCGCCAGCAGCTCGGCGGCAGCACTAACCAATGAAAAACTGTTTTTT.